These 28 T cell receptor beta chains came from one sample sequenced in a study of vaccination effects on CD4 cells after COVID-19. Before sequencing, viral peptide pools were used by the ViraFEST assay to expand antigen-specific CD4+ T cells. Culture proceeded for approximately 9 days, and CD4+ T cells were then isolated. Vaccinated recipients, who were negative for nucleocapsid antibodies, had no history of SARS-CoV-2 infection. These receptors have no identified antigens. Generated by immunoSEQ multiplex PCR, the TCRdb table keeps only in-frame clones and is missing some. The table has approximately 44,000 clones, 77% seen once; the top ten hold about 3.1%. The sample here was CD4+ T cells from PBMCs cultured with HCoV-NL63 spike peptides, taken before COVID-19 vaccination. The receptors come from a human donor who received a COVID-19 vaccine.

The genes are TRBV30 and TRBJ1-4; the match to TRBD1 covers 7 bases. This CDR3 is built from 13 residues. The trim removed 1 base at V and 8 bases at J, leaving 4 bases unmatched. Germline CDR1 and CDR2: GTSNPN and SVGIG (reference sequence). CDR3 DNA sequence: TGTGCCTGGAGTGGACAGGGTGGGGAAAAACTGTTTTTT. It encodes CAWSGQGGEKLFF.

This chain's CDR3 is CASSLSSGANVLTF. The DNA for the CDR3 is TGTGCCAGTAGCCTGTCCTCTGGGGCCAACGTCCTGACTTTC. The chain has TRBV19 and TRBJ2-6, with D uncertain. The CDR3 length is 14 residues. V was shortened by 6 bases and J by 0 bases, with 6 bases between the two germline ends. Germline V gene lookup returns CDR1 LNHDA and CDR2 SQIVND (reference sequence).

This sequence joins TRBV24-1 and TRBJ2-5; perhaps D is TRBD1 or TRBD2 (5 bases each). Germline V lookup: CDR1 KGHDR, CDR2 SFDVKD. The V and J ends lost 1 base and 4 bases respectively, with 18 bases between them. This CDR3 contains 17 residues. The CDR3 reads CATSDFLGVGSRETQYF. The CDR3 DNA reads TGTGCCACCAGTGATTTTTTGGGGGTCGGGTCCCGAGAGACCCAGTACTTC.

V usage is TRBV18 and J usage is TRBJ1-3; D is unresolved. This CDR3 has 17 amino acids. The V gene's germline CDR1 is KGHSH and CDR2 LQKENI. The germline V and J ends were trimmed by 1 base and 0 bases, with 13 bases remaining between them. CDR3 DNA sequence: TGTGCCAGCTCACCACTCCCGCCCGAGCGCTCTGGAAACACCATATATTTT. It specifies CASSPLPPERSGNTIYF.

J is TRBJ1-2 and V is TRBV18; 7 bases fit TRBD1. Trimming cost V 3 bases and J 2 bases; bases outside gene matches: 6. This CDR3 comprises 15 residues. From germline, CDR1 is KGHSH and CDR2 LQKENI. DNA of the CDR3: TGTGCCAGCTCACCGGCTTCAGGGGGAAACTATGGCTACACCTTC. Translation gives CASSPASGGNYGYTF.

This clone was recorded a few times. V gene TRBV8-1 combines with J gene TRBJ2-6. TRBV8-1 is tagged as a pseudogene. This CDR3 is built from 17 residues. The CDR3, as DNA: TGTGGCAGTTTTTTTAGTGAGCCACAAAGTCGGGCCAACGTCCTGACTTTC. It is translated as CGSFFSEPQSRANVLTF.

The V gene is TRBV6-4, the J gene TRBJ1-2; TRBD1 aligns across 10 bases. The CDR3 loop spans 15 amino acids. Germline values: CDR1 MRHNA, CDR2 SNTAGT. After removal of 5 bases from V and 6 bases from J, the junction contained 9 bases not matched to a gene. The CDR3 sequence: CASSLAPGQGNGYTF. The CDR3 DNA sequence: TGTGCCAGCAGTCTTGCACCGGGACAGGGGAATGGCTACACCTTC.

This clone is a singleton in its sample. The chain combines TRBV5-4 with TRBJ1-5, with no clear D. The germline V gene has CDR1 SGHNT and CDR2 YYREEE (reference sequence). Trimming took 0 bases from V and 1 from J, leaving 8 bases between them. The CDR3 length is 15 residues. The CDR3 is CASSLGGSSNQPQHF. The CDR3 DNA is TGTGCCAGCAGCTTGGGCGGCAGCAGCAATCAGCCCCAGCATTTT.

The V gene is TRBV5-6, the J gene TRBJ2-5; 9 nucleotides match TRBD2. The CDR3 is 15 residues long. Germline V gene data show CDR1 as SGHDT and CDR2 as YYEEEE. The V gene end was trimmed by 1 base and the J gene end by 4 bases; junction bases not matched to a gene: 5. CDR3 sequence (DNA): TGTGCCAGCAGCTTGAGGGCAGCGGGGGGAGAGACCCAGTACTTC. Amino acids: CASSLRAAGGETQYF.

CDR3 region: CASSYSNYFIDTQYF. The CDR3 DNA follows: TGTGCCAGCAGTTACTCCAATTACTTCATAGATACGCAGTATTTT. The V and J genes are TRBV6-5 and TRBJ2-3; D remains ambiguous. V was clipped by 0 bases and J by 5 bases, with 12 bases between them. The CDR3 has 15 residues. Germline V gives CDR1 MNHEY, CDR2 SVGAGI.

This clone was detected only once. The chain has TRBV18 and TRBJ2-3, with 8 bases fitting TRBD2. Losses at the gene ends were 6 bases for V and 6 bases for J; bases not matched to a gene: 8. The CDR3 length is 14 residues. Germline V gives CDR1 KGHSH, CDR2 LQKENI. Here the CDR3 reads CASSYGGAEDTQYF. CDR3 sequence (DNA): TGTGCCAGCTCGTACGGGGGGGCAGAGGATACGCAGTATTTT.

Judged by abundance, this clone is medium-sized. Here the CDR3 DNA reads TGTGCCAGCACCATGGGACAGGGCGGGGAGACCCAGTACTTC. It yields the protein CASTMGQGGETQYF. The chain uses TRBV9 and TRBJ2-5; the match to TRBD1 covers 9 bases. CDR1 is SGDLS and CDR2 is YYNGEE in the germline V gene. J gave up 5 bases and V 6 bases, and 8 bases lay outside the gene matches. CDR3 length equals 14 residues.

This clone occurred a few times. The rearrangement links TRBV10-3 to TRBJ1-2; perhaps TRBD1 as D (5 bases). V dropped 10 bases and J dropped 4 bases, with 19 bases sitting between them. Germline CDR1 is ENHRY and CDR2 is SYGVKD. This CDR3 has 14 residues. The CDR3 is CATSRAPGPYGYTF. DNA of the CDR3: TGTGCCACCAGCCGGGCCCCGGGGCCCTATGGCTACACCTTC.

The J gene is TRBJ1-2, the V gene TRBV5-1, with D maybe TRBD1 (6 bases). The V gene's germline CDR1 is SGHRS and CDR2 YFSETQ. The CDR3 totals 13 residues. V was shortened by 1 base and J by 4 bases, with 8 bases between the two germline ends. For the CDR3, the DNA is TGCGCCAGCAGCTTGTCAGGGGCCTATGGCTACACCTTC. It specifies CASSLSGAYGYTF.

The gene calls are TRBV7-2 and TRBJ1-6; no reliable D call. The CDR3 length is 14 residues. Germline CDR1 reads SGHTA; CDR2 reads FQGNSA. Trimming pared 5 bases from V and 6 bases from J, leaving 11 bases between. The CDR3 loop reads CASSPRRGNSPLHF. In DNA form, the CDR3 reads TGTGCCAGCAGCCCGAGACGCGGTAATTCACCCCTCCACTTT.

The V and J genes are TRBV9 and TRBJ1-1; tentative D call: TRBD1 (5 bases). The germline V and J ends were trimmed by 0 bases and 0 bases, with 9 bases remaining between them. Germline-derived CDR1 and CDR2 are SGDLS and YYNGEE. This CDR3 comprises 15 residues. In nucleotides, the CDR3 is TGTGCCAGCAGCGTAGGAGGGACTGTGAACACTGAAGCTTTCTTT. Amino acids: CASSVGGTVNTEAFF.

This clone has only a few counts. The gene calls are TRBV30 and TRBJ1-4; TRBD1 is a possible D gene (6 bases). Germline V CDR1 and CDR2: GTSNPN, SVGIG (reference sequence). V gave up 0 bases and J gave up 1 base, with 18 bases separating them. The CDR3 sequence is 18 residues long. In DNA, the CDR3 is TGTGCCTGGAGTGTACATCGTCGTCAGGGGATAACTAATGAAAAACTGTTTTTT. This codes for CAWSVHRRQGITNEKLFF.

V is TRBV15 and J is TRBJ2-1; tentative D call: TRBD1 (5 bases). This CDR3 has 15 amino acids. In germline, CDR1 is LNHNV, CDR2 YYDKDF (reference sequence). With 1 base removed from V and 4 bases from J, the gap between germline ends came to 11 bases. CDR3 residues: CATSRGGIPYNEQFF. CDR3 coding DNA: TGTGCCACCAGCAGAGGGGGCATTCCTTACAATGAGCAGTTCTTC.

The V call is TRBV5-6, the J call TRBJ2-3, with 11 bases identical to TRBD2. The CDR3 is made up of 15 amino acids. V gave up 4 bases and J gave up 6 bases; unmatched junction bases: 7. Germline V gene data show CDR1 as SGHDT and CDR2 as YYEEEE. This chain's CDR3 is CASSLSGGAGDTQYF. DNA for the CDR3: TGTGCCAGCAGCCTTAGCGGGGGGGCCGGCGATACGCAGTATTTT.

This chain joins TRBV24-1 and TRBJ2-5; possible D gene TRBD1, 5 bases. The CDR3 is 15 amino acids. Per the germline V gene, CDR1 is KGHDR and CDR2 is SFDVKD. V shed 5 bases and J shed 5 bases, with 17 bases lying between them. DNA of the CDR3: TGTGCCACCAGTGTAGGGCAGGGAAGTTTGGAGACCCAGTACTTC. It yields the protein CATSVGQGSLETQYF.

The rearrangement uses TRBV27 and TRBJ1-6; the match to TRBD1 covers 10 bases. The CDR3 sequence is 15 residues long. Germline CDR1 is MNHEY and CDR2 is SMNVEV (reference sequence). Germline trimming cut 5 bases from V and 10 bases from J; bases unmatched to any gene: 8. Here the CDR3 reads CASSLYGTGVSPLHF. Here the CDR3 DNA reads TGTGCCAGCAGTCTCTACGGGACAGGGGTATCACCCCTCCACTTT.

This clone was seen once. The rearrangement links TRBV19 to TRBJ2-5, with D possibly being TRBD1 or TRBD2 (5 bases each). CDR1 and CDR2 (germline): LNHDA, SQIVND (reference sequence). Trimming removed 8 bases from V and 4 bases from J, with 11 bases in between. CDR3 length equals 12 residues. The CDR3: CASGTRGETQYF. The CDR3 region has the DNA TGTGCCAGTGGGACGAGGGGAGAGACCCAGTACTTC.

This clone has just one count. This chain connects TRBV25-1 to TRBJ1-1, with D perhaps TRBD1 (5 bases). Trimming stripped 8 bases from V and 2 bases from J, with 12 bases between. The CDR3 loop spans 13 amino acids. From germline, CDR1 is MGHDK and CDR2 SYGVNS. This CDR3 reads CASLSTGNTEAFF. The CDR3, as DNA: TGTGCCAGCCTTTCCACAGGTAACACTGAAGCTTTCTTT.

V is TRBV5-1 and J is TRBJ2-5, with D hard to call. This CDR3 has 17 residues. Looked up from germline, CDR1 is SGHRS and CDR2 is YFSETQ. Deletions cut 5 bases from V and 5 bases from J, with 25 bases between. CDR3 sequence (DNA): TGCGCCAGCAGAGGGTCAGTACTATCTCTGTCGGGCGAGACCCAGTACTTC. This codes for CASRGSVLSLSGETQYF.

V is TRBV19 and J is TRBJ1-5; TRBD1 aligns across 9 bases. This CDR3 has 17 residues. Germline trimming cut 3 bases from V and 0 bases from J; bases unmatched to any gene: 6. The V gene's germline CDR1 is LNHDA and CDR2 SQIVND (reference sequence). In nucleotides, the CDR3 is TGTGCCAGTAGTATCTCCGGACAGGGGAATAGCAATCAGCCCCAGCATTTT. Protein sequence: CASSISGQGNSNQPQHF.

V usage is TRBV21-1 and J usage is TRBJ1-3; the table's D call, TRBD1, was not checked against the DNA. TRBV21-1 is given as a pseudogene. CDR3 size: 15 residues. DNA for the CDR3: TGTGCCAGCAGCAAAGCCCTCAGTCCGAGAAACACCATATATTTT. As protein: CASSKALSPRNTIYF.

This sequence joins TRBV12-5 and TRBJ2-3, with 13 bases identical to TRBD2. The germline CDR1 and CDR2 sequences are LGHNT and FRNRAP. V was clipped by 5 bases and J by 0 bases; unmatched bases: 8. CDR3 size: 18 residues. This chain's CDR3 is CASGPGTSGVLSTDTQYF. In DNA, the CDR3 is TGTGCTAGTGGTCCTGGGACTAGCGGGGTCCTTAGCACAGATACGCAGTATTTT.

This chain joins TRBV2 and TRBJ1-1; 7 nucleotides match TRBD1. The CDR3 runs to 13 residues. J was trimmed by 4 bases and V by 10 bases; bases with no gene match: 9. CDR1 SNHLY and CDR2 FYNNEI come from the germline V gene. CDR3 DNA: TGTGCCAAGTCGCTGACAGGGCGCACTGAAGCTTTCTTT. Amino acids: CAKSLTGRTEAFF. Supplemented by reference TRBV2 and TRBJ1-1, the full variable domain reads EPEVTQTPSHQVTQMGQEVILRCVPISNHLYFYWYRQILGQKVEFLVSFYNNEISEKSEIFDDQFSVERPDGSNFTLKIRSTKLEDSAMYFCAKSLTGRTEAFFGQGTRLTVV.